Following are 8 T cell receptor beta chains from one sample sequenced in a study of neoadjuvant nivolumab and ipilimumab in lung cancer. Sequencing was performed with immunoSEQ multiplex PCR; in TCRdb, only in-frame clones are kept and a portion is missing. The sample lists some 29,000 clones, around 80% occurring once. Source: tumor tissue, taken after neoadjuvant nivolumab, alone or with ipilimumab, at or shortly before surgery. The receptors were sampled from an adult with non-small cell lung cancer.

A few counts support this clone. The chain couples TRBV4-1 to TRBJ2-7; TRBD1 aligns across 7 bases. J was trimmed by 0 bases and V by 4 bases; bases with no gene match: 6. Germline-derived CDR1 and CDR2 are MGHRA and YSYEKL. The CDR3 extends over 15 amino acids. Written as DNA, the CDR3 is TGCGCCAGCAGCCGCGGACAGGCAGGCTCCTACGAGCAGTACTTC. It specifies CASSRGQAGSYEQYF.

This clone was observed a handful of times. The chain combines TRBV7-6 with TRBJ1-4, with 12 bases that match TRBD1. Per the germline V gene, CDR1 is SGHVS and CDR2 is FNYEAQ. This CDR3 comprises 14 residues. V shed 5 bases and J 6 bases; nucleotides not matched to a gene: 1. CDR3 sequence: CASSGTGGDEKLFF. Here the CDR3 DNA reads TGTGCCAGCAGCGGGACAGGGGGCGATGAAAAACTGTTTTTT.

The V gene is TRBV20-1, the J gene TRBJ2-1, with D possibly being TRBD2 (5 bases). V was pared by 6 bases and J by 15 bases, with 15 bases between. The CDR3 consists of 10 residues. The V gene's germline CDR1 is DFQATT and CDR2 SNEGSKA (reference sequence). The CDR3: CSAILGPLFF. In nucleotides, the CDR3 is TGCAGTGCGATACTAGGTCCCCTGTTCTTC.

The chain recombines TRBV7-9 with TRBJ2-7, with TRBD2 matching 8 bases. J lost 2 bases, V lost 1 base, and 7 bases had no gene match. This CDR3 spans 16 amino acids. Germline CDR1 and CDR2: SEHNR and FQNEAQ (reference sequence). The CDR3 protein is CASSLVGLVPTYEQYF. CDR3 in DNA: TGTGCCAGCAGCTTAGTGGGACTAGTTCCCACCTACGAGCAGTACTTC.

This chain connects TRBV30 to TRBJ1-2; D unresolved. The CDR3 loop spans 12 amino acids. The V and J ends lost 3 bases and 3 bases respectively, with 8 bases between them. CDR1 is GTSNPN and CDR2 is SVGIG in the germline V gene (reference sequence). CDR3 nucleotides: TGTGCCTGGAGAACTGAGTACTATGGCTACACCTTC. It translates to CAWRTEYYGYTF.

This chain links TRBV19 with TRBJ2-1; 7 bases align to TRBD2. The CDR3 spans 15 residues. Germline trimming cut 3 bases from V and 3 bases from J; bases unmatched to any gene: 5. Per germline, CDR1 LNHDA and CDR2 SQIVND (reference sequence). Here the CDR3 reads CASSISLAVYNEQFF. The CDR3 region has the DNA TGTGCCAGTAGTATCAGCCTAGCGGTCTACAATGAGCAGTTCTTC. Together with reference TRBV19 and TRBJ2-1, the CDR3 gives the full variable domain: DGGITQSPKYLFRKEGQNVTLSCEQNLNHDAMYWYRQDPGQGLRLIYYSQIVNDFQKGDIAEGYSVSREKKESFPLTVTSAQKNPTAFYLCASSISLAVYNEQFFGPGTRLTVL.

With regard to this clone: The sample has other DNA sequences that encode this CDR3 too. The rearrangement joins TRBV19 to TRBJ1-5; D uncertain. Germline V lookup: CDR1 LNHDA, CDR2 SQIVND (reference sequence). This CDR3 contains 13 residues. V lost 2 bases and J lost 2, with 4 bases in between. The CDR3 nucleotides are TGTGCCAGTAGTATAATTGGCAATCAGCCCCAGCATTTT. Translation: CASSIIGNQPQHF.

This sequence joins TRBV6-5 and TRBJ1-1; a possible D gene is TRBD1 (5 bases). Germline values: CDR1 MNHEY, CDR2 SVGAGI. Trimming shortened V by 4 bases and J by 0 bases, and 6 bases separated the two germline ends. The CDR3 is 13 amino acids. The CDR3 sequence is CASSSTVNTEAFF. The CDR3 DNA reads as TGTGCCAGCAGTTCGACAGTGAACACTGAAGCTTTCTTT.